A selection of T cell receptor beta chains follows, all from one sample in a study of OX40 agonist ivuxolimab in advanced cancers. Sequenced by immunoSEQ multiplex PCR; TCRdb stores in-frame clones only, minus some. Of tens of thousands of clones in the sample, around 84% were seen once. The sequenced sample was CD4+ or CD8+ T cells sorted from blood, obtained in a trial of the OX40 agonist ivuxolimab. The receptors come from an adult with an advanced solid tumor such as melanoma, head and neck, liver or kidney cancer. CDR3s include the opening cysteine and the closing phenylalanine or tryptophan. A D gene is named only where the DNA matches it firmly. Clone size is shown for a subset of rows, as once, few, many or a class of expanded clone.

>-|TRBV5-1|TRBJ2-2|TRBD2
CASSLERGSTGELFF
TGCGCCAGCAGCTTGGAGCGGGGGAGCACCGGGGAGCTGTTTTTT
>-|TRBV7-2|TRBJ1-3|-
CASSPRQVISSGNTIYF
TGTGCCAGCAGCCCAAGACAAGTAATTTCCTCTGGAAACACCATATATTTT
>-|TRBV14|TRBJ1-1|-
CASGESMNTEAFF
TGTGCCAGCGGAGAATCCATGAACACTGAAGCTTTCTTT
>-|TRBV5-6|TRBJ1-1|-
CASSFLREAFF
TGTGCCAGCAGCTTCCTAAGGGAAGCTTTCTTT
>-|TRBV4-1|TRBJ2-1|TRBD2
CASSQDLVAGASSYNEQFF
TGCGCCAGCAGCCAAGATTTGGTAGCGGGGGCTAGCTCCTACAATGAGCAGTTCTTC
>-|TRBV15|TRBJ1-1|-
CATSREPSLNTEAFF
TGTGCCACCAGCAGAGAACCTTCCTTGAACACTGAAGCTTTCTTT
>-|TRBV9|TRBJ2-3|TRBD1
CASNPLDRGAQYF
TGTGCCAGCAACCCGTTGGACAGGGGTGCGCAGTATTTT
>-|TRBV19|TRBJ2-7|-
CASSSDQGSYEQYF
TGTGCCAGTAGTAGCGATCAGGGTTCCTACGAGCAGTACTTC
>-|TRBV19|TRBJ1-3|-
CASTSDGNTIYF
TGTGCCAGTACCTCCGACGGAAACACCATATATTTT
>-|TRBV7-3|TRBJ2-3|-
CASSLTLQDTDTQYF
TGTGCCAGCAGCTTAACGTTGCAGGACACAGATACGCAGTATTTT
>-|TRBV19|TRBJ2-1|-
CASSKSGADEQFF
TGTGCCAGTAGTAAATCTGGGGCCGATGAGCAGTTCTTC
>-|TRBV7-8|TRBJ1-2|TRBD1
CASSQGTGERNGYTF
TGTGCCAGCAGCCAGGGGACAGGGGAGAGGAATGGCTACACCTTC
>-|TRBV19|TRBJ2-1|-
CASSGLYNEQFF
TGTGCCAGTAGTGGGCTCTACAATGAGCAGTTCTTC
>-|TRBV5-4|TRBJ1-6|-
CASSFGVPGGNSPLHF
TGTGCCAGCAGCTTCGGGGTCCCCGGAGGTAATTCACCCCTCCACTTT
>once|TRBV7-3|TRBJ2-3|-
CASSLRLDYKTDTQYF
TGTGCCAGCAGCTTACGACTCGATTACAAAACAGATACGCAGTATTTT
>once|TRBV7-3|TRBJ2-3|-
CASSPGGPTDTQYF
TGTGCCAGCAGCCCGGGGGGCCCAACAGATACGCAGTATTTT
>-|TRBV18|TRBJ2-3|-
CASGVLTDTQYF
TGTGCTTCAGGGGTCCTCACAGATACGCAGTATTTT
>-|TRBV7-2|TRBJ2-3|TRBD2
CASSFLSGGVPSTDTQYF
TGTGCCAGCAGCTTCCTTAGCGGGGGGGTTCCTAGCACAGATACGCAGTATTTT
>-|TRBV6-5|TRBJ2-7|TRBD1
CASSSDRAYYEQYF
TGTGCCAGCAGTTCCGACAGGGCCTACTACGAGCAGTACTTC
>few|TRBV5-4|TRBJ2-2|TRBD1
CASSLVGQRNTGELFF
TGTGCCAGCAGCTTGGTGGGACAGAGGAACACCGGGGAGCTGTTTTTT
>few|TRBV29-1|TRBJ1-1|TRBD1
CSAVDRANTEAFF
TGCAGCGCTGTGGACAGGGCGAATACTGAAGCTTTCTTT
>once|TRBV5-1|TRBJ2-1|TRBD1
CASSLGTGGNEQFF
TGCGCCAGCAGCTTGGGGACAGGGGGTAATGAGCAGTTCTTC
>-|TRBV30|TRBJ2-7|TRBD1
CAGQGIHYEQYF
TGTGCCGGACAGGGGATTCACTACGAGCAGTACTTC
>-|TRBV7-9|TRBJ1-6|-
CASSQQGVYNSPLHF
TGTGCCAGCAGCCAACAGGGCGTCTATAATTCACCCCTCCACTTT
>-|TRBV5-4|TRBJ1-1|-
CASSSSGTEAFF
TGTGCCAGCAGCTCGTCGGGCACTGAAGCTTTCTTT
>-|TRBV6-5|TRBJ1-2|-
CASGLQSANYGYTF
TGTGCCAGCGGATTGCAATCGGCTAACTATGGCTACACCTTC
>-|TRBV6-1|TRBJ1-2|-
CASSEGGVGYGYTF
TGTGCCAGCAGTGAAGGAGGAGTGGGCTATGGCTACACCTTC
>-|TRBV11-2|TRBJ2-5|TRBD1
CASSLGTGIRETQYF
TGTGCCAGCAGCTTAGGGACAGGGATTCGTGAGACCCAGTACTTC
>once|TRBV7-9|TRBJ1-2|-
CASSSAGGYTF
TGTGCCAGCAGCTCCGCCGGGGGCTACACCTTC
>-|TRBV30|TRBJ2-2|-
CAWSQGHLGELFF
TGTGCCTGGAGCCAGGGGCACCTCGGGGAGCTGTTTTTT
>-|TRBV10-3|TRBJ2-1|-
CAINGIQSSYNEQFF
TGTGCCATCAACGGGATCCAGAGCTCCTACAATGAGCAGTTCTTC
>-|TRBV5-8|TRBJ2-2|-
CASSSGLRGGELFF
TGTGCCAGCAGCTCGGGACTGCGGGGCGGGGAGCTGTTTTTT
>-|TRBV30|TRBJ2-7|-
CACGLTYEQYF
TGTGCCTGCGGGTTAACCTACGAGCAGTACTTC
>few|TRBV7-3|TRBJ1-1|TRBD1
CASSLRAGTGKLNTEAFF
TGTGCCAGCAGCTTAAGGGCCGGGACAGGGAAGTTGAACACTGAAGCTTTCTTT
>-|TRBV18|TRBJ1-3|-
CASSIGQSSGNTIYF
TGTGCCAGCTCAATCGGACAGAGCTCTGGAAACACCATATATTTT
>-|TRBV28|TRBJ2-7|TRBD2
CAGTVTGTRAYEQYF
TGTGCCGGCACCGTTACAGGGACTAGAGCCTACGAGCAGTACTTC
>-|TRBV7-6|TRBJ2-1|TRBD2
CASSLISGGSHYNEQFF
TGTGCCAGCAGCTTAATTAGCGGGGGGTCACACTACAATGAGCAGTTCTTC
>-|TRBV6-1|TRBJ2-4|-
CASSDLQAAGEYF
TGTGCCAGCAGTGATCTACAGGCGGCCGGGGAGTACTTC
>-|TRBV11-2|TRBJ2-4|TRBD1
CASSLQGAGNIQYF
TGTGCCAGCAGCTTGCAGGGGGCAGGAAACATTCAGTACTTC
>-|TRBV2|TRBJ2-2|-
CASSVLGATNTGELFF
TGTGCCAGCAGTGTTTTGGGGGCTACGAACACCGGGGAGCTGTTTTTT
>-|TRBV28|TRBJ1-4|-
CASSLPNRNEKLFF
TGTGCCAGCAGTTTGCCTAACCGCAACGAAAAACTGTTTTTT
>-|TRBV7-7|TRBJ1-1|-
CASSLVRHQIEAFF
TGTGCCAGCAGCTTAGTTCGGCACCAAATTGAAGCTTTCTTT